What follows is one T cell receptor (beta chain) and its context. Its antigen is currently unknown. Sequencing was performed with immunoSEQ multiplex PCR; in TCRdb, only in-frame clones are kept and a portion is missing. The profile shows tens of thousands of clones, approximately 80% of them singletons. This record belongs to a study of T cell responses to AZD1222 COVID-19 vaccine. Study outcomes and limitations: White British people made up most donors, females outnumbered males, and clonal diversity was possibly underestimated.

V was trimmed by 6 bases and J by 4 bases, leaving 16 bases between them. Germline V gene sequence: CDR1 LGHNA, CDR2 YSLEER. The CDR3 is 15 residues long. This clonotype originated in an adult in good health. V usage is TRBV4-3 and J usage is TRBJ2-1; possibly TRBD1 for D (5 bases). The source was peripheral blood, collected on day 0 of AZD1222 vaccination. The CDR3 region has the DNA TGCGCCAGCAGTTCAGAGGCTAGGGGTTACAATGAGCAGTTCTTC. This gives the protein CASSSEARGYNEQFF.